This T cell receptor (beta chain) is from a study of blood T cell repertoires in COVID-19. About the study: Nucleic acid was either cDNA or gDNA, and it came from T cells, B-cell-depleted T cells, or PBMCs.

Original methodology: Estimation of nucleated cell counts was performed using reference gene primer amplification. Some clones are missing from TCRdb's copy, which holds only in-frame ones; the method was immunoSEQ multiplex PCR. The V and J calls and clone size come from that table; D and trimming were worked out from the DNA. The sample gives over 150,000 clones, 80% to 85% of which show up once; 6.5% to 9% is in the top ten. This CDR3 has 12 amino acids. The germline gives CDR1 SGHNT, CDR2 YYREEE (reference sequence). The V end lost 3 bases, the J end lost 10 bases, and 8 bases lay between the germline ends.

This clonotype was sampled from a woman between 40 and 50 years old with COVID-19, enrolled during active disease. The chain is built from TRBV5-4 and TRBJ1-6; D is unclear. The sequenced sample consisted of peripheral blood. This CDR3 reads CASSWEASPLHF. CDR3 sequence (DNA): TGTGCCAGCAGCTGGGAGGCATCACCCCTCCACTTT.